This entry lists 14 T cell receptor beta chains sequenced from one sample in a study of radiation and T cells in renal cell carcinoma. Sequenced by immunoSEQ multiplex PCR; TCRdb stores in-frame clones only, minus some. The sample includes about 140,000 clones, around four fifths of them seen just once. As to time point: baseline pretreatment blood. As to treatment: 15 Gy SBRT to primary tumor, nephrectomy 4 weeks later. The source material was blood, sampled from a patient whose treatment included radiotherapy and nephrectomy. These receptor sequences come from a woman aged 45-60 years with renal cell carcinoma.

V gene TRBV7-2 combines with J gene TRBJ2-2; no definite D call. CDR3 length: 12 amino acids. The V end lost 5 bases, the J end lost 9 bases, and 10 bases lay between the germline ends. Germline CDR1 is SGHTA and CDR2 is FQGNSA. CDR3 DNA: TGTGCCAGCAGCCTACCCCAGAGGGAGCTGTTTTTT. Protein product: CASSLPQRELFF.

The chain recombines TRBV4-1 with TRBJ2-2; 9 bases match TRBD1. Germline CDR1 and CDR2: MGHRA and YSYEKL. The CDR3 loop spans 16 amino acids. The ends lost 1 base at V and 3 bases at J; junction bases unmatched: 3. Here the CDR3 DNA reads TGCGCCAGCAGCCAAGGGGACAGGGCGGACACCGGGGAGCTGTTTTTT. It codes for CASSQGDRADTGELFF.

This rearrangement joins TRBV7-2 to TRBJ2-3; no definite D call. The CDR3 runs 14 residues. In germline, CDR1 is SGHTA, CDR2 FQGNSA. V lost 5 bases and J 3 bases, leaving 12 bases between the germline ends. The CDR3 sequence: CASSHGVGTDTQYF. Here the CDR3 DNA reads TGTGCCAGCAGCCATGGTGTCGGTACAGATACGCAGTATTTT.

J is TRBJ2-3 and V is TRBV9; 10 nucleotides agree with TRBD2. Trimming cost V 6 bases and J 4 bases; bases outside gene matches: 8. Germline V gives CDR1 SGDLS, CDR2 YYNGEE. The CDR3 is 15 residues long. The CDR3 bases are TGTGCCAGCACCGAACTAGCGGGGACAGCAGATACGCAGTATTTT. It codes for CASTELAGTADTQYF. Full variable domain (rest looked up from reference TRBV9 and TRBJ2-3): DSGVTQTPKHLITATGQRVTLRCSPRSGDLSVYWYQQSLDQGLQFLIQYYNGEERAKGNILERFSAQQFPDLHSELNLSSLELGDSALYFCASTELAGTADTQYFGPGTRLTVL.

This chain uses TRBV18 with TRBJ1-4; TRBD1 is a possible D gene (5 bases). This CDR3 has 15 residues. V lost 1 base to trimming and J lost 7 bases, with 13 bases between them. Germline loops: CDR1 KGHSH, CDR2 LQKENI. Here the CDR3 reads CASSPQRTIGEKLFF. The CDR3 nucleotides are TGTGCCAGCTCACCACAGCGGACAATTGGTGAAAAACTGTTTTTT.

The genes are TRBV28 and TRBJ2-7; 8 bases are shared with TRBD2. Germline trimming cut 7 bases from V and 3 bases from J; bases unmatched to any gene: 17. This CDR3 region has 17 residues. From germline, CDR1 is MDHEN and CDR2 SYDVKM. CDR3 loop: CASIPHGTSGTYYEQYF. The CDR3 nucleotides are TGTGCCAGCATCCCTCATGGAACTAGCGGAACTTACTACGAGCAGTACTTC.

This clone has a handful of counts. The chain uses TRBV6-6 and TRBJ1-1, with a tentative D call TRBD1 (5 bases). The CDR3 runs to 15 residues. CDR1 and CDR2 (germline): MNHNY, SVGAGI (reference sequence). V dropped 2 bases and J dropped 3 bases, with 13 bases sitting between them. CDR3 protein: CASSYSAGEDTEAFF. In DNA form, the CDR3 reads TGTGCCAGCAGTTACAGTGCGGGGGAGGACACTGAAGCTTTCTTT.

V gene TRBV20-1 combines with J gene TRBJ2-5; D is ambiguous. Germline V gene sequence: CDR1 DFQATT, CDR2 SNEGSKA (reference sequence). V was pared by 5 bases and J by 0 bases, with 4 bases between. This CDR3 spans 11 amino acids. The CDR3 sequence: CSAAHQETQYF. CDR3 in DNA: TGCAGTGCTGCCCACCAAGAGACCCAGTACTTC.

CDR3 coding DNA: TGTGCCACCAGCAGAGAATATCAGTACGAGCAGTACTTC. Encoded protein: CATSREYQYEQYF. The V and J genes are TRBV15 and TRBJ2-7; D uncertain. Germline V gene lookup returns CDR1 LNHNV and CDR2 YYDKDF (reference sequence). V was shortened by 0 bases and J by 4 bases, with 7 bases between the two germline ends. The CDR3 is 13 residues long.

This clone came up a few times. The rearrangement links TRBV21-1 to TRBJ2-5; the table names TRBD1, a call not compared with the DNA. TRBV21-1 is a pseudogene locus. CDR3 size: 16 residues. CDR3 sequence: CASSKAGTGYIETQYF. The CDR3, as DNA: TGTGCCAGCAGCAAAGCGGGGACAGGGTACATAGAGACCCAGTACTTC.

The V gene is TRBV14, the J gene TRBJ2-3; D ambiguous. The V and J ends lost 5 bases and 4 bases respectively, with 16 bases between them. The CDR3 has 15 amino acids. CDR1 and CDR2 (germline): SGHDN, FVKESK. The chain's CDR3 is CASSYTPEGADTQYF. CDR3 in DNA: TGTGCCAGCAGCTATACCCCGGAAGGAGCAGATACGCAGTATTTT.

The chain joins TRBV19 to TRBJ1-1, with TRBD1 identical over 12 bases. Germline V gene data show CDR1 as LNHDA and CDR2 as SQIVND (reference sequence). J was trimmed by 4 bases and V by 8 bases; bases with no gene match: 14. The CDR3 loop spans 17 amino acids. Here the CDR3 reads CASSHGTGGRWGTEAFF. The CDR3 region has the DNA TGTGCCAGTTCCCACGGGACAGGGGGCAGATGGGGCACTGAAGCTTTCTTT.

The chain uses TRBV7-9 and TRBJ2-5; possible D gene TRBD1, 6 bases. CDR3 length equals 14 residues. V dropped 1 base and J dropped 3 bases, with 9 bases sitting between them. CDR1 SEHNR and CDR2 FQNEAQ come from the germline V gene (reference sequence). CDR3 in amino acids: CASSLGHREETQYF. The DNA for the CDR3 is TGTGCCAGCAGCTTAGGGCACAGGGAAGAGACCCAGTACTTC.

J is TRBJ2-7 and V is TRBV30; D is undetermined. This CDR3 spans 13 amino acids. The V gene's germline CDR1 is GTSNPN and CDR2 SVGIG (reference sequence). Trimming removed 0 bases at V and 5 bases at J, with 11 bases between. CDR3 amino acids: CAWSVQVFDEQYF. The CDR3 DNA sequence: TGTGCCTGGAGTGTACAAGTCTTCGACGAGCAGTACTTC.